The sequence of this T cell receptor (beta chain) was determined in a study of blood T cells in healthy people across ages. Combining a sample-barcoded 5' primer with a J-beta primer mix, a second PCR ran for roughly 6 to 12 cycles. TCRdb called the 5' RACE reads again in MiXCR, with one record for every CDR3 protein. The table lists roughly 2 million distinct CDR3 sequences, 40% to 55% of them singletons. This CDR3 contains 17 residues. This sequence was found in a woman in her 40s in good health. This chain links TRBV21-1 with TRBJ2-4; the tabulated D call, TRBD1, remains unverified against the DNA. TRBV21-1 is listed as a pseudogene. The sample consisted of blood. The CDR3 loop reads CASARQGEHGAKNIQYF. DNA for the CDR3: TGTGCCAGCGCTCGCCAGGGGGAACACGGAGCCAAAAACATTCAGTACTTC.